The 10 T cell receptor beta chains listed next were all sequenced from one sample in a study of tumor and adjacent non-tumor tissue in lung cancer. RNA was extracted from bulk tissue without any cell sorting. More than 3 cm separated this lung sample from the edge of the tumor. Three rounds of nested PCR, following a modified ARM-PCR protocol, produced the TCRbeta library. Via MiXCR, TCRdb re-called the multiplex PCR reads, giving one row per CDR3 protein. The table has more than 35,000 distinct CDR3 sequences, 60% to 70% seen once. The sequenced sample consisted of distant non-tumor lung tissue. Receptors were obtained from a woman aged 35 to 49 with non-small cell lung cancer.

Concerning this clonotype itself: The junction departs from the called germline gene at one end, perhaps through a read error. V gene TRBV28 combines with J gene TRBJ1-6, with TRBD1 as a possible D gene (6 bases). Germline V gene lookup returns CDR1 MDHEN and CDR2 SYDVKM. There are 12 residues in the CDR3. The CDR3 DNA follows: TGTGTCAGCAATGACAGGTCTTCACCCCTCCACTTC. Translating it yields CVSNDRSSPLHF.

For this clonotype: One base away lies a much larger clone, so this may be a sequencing read error. This chain connects TRBV20-1 to TRBJ2-1; 12 positions match TRBD2. The CDR3 has 17 amino acids. Germline CDR1 is DFQATT and CDR2 is SNEGSKA (reference sequence). The CDR3 DNA reads as TGCCGTGCTAGTAGGCTAGCGGGGGGGCGCTCCTACAATGAGCAGTTCTTC. As protein: CRASRLAGGRSYNEQFF.

This clonotype was seen repeatedly, ten times or more. This chain connects TRBV5-1 to TRBJ2-3; possibly TRBD1 or TRBD2 for D (5 bases each). Trimming pared 0 bases from V and 0 bases from J, leaving 8 bases between. The CDR3 is 15 amino acids. CDR1 is SGHRS and CDR2 is YFSETQ in the germline V gene. The CDR3 here is CASSLGDQSTDTQYF. Here the CDR3 DNA reads TGCGCCAGCAGCTTGGGGGACCAAAGCACAGATACGCAGTATTTT.

This chain connects TRBV11-3 to TRBJ2-7; no definite D call. This CDR3 region has 12 residues. Germline loops: CDR1 SGHNT, CDR2 YENEEA. The CDR3 here is CTNSLERGEQYF. The CDR3 nucleotides read TGTACCAACAGCTTAGAAAGAGGCGAGCAGTACTTC.

This clonotype was seen a few times. J is TRBJ2-7 and V is TRBV5-1; TRBD1 aligns across 7 bases. Trimming at V came to 4 bases and at J to 2 bases, leaving 3 bases not matched to a gene. The CDR3 contains 13 residues. Germline V gene lookup returns CDR1 SGHRS and CDR2 YFSETQ. The CDR3 nucleotides are TGCGCCAGCAGCCGGGACAGCGCCTACGAGCAGTACTTC. As protein: CASSRDSAYEQYF.

This clonotype was counted at least ten times. This chain joins TRBV29-1 and TRBJ1-4, with D possibly being TRBD1 (5 bases). CDR3 length: 12 amino acids. The V gene lost 1 base and the J gene lost 10 bases, with 10 bases spanning the gap. Germline CDR1 SQVTM, CDR2 ANQGSEA. This CDR3 reads CSVEGGSGKLFF. The CDR3, as DNA: TGCAGCGTTGAAGGGGGCTCGGGAAAACTGTTTTTT.

This clonotype was counted a few times. The chain links TRBV3-1 to TRBJ1-1; D remains unclear. Germline V gene data show CDR1 as LGHDT and CDR2 as YNNKEL (reference sequence). CDR3 length equals 14 residues. Deletions cut 3 bases from V and 0 bases from J, with 8 bases between. The CDR3: CASSHLEMNTEAFF. CDR3 nucleotides: TGTGCCAGCAGCCATTTAGAAATGAACACTGAAGCTTTCTTT.

The sample holds a few counts of this clonotype. The rearrangement links TRBV30 to TRBJ2-3, with 9 nucleotides matching TRBD1. The CDR3 spans 16 residues. The trim removed 2 bases at V and 2 bases at J, leaving 8 bases unmatched. Per the germline V gene, CDR1 is GTSNPN and CDR2 is SVGIG (reference sequence). The CDR3 DNA reads TGTGCCTGGAGTAGTGGACAGGGGTTTTACACAGATACGCAGTATTTT. Translating gives CAWSSGQGFYTDTQYF.

To note about this clonotype: Sequence at one end of the junction differs from germline and may be a read error. The V gene is TRBV29-1, the J gene TRBJ2-3; tentatively, D is TRBD1 (5 bases). This CDR3 has 14 residues. Germline-derived CDR1 and CDR2 are SQVTM and ANQGSEA. Written as DNA, the CDR3 is TGCGGCGTTGCCGGTACAGGAGACACAGATACGCAGTATTTT. As protein: CGVAGTGDTDTQYF.

V is TRBV24-1 and J is TRBJ2-2, with D perhaps matching TRBD2 (5 bases). The germline V gene has CDR1 KGHDR and CDR2 SFDVKD. The CDR3 has 15 amino acids. V gave up 0 bases and J gave up 6 bases, with 10 bases separating them. CDR3 region: CATSDLPSGAGELFF. CDR3 nucleotide sequence: TGTGCCACCAGTGATTTGCCGTCCGGGGCCGGGGAGCTGTTTTTT.